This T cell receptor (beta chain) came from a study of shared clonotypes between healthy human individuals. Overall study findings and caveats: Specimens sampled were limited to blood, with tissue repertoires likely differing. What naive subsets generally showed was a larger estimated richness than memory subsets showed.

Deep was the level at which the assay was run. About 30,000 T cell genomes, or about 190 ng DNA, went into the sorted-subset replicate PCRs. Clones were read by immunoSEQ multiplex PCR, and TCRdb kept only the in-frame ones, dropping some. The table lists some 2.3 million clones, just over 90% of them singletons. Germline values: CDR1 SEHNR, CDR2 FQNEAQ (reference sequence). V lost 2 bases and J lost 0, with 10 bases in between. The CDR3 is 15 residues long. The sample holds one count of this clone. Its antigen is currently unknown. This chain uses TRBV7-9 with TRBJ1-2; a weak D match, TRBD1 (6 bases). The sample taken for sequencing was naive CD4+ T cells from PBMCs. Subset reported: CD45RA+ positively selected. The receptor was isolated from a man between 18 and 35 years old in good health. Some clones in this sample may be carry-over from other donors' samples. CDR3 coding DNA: TGTGCCAGCAGCTTATCGGGGGGCACTAACTATGGCTACACCTTC. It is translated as CASSLSGGTNYGYTF.